This TCR beta chain was identified during a study of T-cell reconstitution after alpha-beta-depleted transplantation in children. The study's findings and limits: One year post-transplant, T-cell counts and diversity were largely derived from T cells produced anew. There were some patients whose high TCRbeta diversity at day 60 came from surviving recipient T cells and thymic progenitors. Several hundred expanded graft clones reportedly supplied alpha-beta T cells about two months after transplant.

This clonotype was seen repeatedly, ten times or more. Its antigen remains unidentified. TCRbeta library construction was performed incorporating unique molecular identifiers. MiXCR, applied by TCRdb to the PCR reads, yields one record per CDR3 protein. The table includes about 460,000 distinct CDR3 sequences, roughly 10% detected once. This CDR3 region has 13 residues. Trimming removed 3 bases at V and 9 bases at J, with 14 bases between. Sample: PBMCs, taken before TCRalphabeta/CD19-depleted stem cell transplant. The J gene is TRBJ1-2, the V gene TRBV12-3 or TRBV12-4; D gene uncertain. The TCR originated in a child aged 2-15 years with inherited bone marrow failure, due to receive a stem cell transplant. The CDR3 DNA sequence: TGTGCCAGCAGTTTGGACGGCCTGACTCGCTACACCTTC. Translated: CASSLDGLTRYTF.